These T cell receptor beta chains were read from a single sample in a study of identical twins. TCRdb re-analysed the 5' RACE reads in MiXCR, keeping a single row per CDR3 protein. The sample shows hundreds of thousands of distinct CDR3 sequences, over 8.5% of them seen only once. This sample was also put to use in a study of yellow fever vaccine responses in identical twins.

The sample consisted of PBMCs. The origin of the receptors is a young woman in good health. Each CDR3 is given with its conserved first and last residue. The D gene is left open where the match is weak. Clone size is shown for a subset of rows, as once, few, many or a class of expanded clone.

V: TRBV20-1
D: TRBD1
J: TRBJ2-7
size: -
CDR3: CSASSRDRGYEQYF
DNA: TGCAGTGCTTCTTCCCGGGACAGGGGATACGAGCAGTACTTC

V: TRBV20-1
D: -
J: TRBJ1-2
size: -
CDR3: CSARVSGGAYGYTF
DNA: TGCAGTGCTAGAGTCAGCGGGGGGGCCTATGGCTACACCTTC

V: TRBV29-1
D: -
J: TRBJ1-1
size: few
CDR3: CSVDTGGELEAFF
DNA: TGCAGCGTTGATACGGGGGGAGAACTTGAAGCTTTCTTT

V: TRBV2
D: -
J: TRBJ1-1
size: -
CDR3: CASSVLQGNTEAFF
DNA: TGTGCCAGCAGTGTATTACAAGGAAACACTGAAGCTTTCTTT

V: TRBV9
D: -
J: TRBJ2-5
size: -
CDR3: CASSLDISETQYF
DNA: TGTGCCAGCAGCTTGGACATCTCAGAGACCCAGTACTTC

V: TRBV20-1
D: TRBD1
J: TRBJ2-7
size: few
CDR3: CSQDRGLSYEQYF
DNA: TGCAGTCAGGACAGGGGGCTCTCCTACGAGCAGTACTTC

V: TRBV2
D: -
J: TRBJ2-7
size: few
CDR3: CASSEAWREQYF
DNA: TGTGCCAGCAGTGAAGCGTGGAGGGAGCAGTACTTC

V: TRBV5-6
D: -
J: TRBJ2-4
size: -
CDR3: CASSKMDGQVAKNIQYF
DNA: TGTGCCAGCAGCAAAATGGACGGCCAAGTAGCCAAAAACATTCAGTACTTC

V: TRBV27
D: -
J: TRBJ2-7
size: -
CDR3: CASSFLPNRPGSYEQYF
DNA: TGTGCCAGCAGTTTCCTCCCGAACAGACCAGGTTCCTACGAGCAGTACTTC

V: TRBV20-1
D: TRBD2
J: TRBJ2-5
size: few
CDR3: CSAPRLAGNQETQYF
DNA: TGCAGTGCTCCCCGACTAGCGGGGAACCAAGAGACCCAGTACTTC

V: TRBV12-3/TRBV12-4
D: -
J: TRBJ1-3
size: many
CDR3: CASSRQVEGNTIYF
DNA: TGTGCCAGCAGTCGTCAGGTGGAAGGAAACACCATATATTTT

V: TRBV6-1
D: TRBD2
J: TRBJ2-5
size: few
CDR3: CASGRASGKETQYF
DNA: TGTGCCAGCGGGCGGGCTAGCGGGAAAGAGACCCAGTACTTC

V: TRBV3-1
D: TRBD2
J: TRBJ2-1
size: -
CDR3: CATTQDRIRLAGSSNEQFF
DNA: TGTGCCACCACCCAAGATCGGATAAGACTAGCGGGTAGCTCCAATGAGCAGTTCTTC

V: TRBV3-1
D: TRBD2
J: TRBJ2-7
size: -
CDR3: CASSQIAGAAYEQYF
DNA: TGTGCCAGCAGCCAGATAGCGGGAGCCGCCTACGAGCAGTACTTC

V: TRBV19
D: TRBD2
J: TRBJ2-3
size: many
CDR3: CASSNSGVSTDTQYF
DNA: TGTGCCAGTAGTAATAGCGGGGTAAGCACAGATACGCAGTATTTT

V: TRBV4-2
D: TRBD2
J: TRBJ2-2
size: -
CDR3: CASSQPGAGATTGELFF
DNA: TGTGCCAGCAGCCAACCTGGAGCGGGGGCAACCACCGGGGAGCTGTTTTTT

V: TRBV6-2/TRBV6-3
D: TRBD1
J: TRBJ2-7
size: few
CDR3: CASSSHRGLGNEQYF
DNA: TGTGCCAGCAGTTCACACAGGGGGCTCGGGAACGAGCAGTACTTC